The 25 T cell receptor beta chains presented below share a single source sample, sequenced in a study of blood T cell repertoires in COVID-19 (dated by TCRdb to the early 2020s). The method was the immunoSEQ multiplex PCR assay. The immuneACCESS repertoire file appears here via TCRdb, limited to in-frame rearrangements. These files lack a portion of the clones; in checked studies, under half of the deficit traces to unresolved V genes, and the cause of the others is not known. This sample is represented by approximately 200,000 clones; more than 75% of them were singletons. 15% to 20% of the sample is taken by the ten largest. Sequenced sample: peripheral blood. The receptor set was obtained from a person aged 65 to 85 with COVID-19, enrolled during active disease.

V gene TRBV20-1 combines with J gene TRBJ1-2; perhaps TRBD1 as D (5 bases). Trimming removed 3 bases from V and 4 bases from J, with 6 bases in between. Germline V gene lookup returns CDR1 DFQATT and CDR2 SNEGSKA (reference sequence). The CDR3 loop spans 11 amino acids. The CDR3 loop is CSASQGYGYTF. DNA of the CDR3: TGCAGTGCTAGTCAGGGCTATGGCTACACCTTC.

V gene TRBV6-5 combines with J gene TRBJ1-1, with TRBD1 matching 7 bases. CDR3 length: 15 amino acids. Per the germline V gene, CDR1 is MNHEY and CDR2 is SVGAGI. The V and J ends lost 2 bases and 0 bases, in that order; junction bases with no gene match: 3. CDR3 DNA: TGTGCCAGCAGTTACGGAACAGGGGTGAACACTGAAGCTTTCTTT. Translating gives CASSYGTGVNTEAFF.

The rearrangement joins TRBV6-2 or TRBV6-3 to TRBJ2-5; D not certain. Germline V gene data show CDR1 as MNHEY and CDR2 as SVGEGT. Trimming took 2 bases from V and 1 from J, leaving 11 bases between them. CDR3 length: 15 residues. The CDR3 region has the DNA TGTGCCAGCAGTTACGCAGTTACCTCCCAAGAGACCCAGTACTTC. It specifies CASSYAVTSQETQYF.

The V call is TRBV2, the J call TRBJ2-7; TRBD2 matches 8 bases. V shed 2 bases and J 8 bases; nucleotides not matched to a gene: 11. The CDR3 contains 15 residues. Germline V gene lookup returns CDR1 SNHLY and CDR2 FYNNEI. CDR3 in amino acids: CASSEWAGGLVKQYF. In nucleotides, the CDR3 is TGTGCCAGCAGTGAATGGGCGGGAGGCCTTGTGAAGCAGTACTTC. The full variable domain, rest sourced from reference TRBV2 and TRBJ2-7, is EPEVTQTPSHQVTQMGQEVILRCVPISNHLYFYWYRQILGQKVEFLVSFYNNEISEKSEIFDDQFSVERPDGSNFTLKIRSTKLEDSAMYFCASSEWAGGLVKQYFGPGTRLTVT.

The CDR3 DNA reads TGTGCCAGCAGCCTCCAGATGGTTCAGCCCCAGCATTTT. Residues: CASSLQMVQPQHF. V and J are TRBV2 and TRBJ1-5, with unresolved D. This CDR3 has 13 amino acids. Germline loops: CDR1 SNHLY, CDR2 FYNNEI. V lost 6 bases, J lost 6 bases, and 12 bases lay in between.

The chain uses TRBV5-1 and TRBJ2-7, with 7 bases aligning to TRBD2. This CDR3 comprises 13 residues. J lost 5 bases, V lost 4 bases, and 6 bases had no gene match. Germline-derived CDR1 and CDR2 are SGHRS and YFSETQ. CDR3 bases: TGCGCCAGCAGCCAAGGGACTACCCACGAGCAGTACTTC. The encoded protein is CASSQGTTHEQYF.

The CDR3 DNA sequence: TGTGCCAGCCATGACAGCTACAATCAGCCCCAGCATTTT. Translating gives CASHDSYNQPQHF. The gene calls are TRBV28 and TRBJ1-5, with D perhaps matching TRBD1 (5 bases). Per germline, CDR1 MDHEN and CDR2 SYDVKM. Trimming removed 8 bases at V and 3 bases at J, with 11 bases between. This CDR3 is 13 amino acids long. The whole variable domain, remainder taken from reference TRBV28 and TRBJ1-5, is DVKVTQSSRYLVKRTGEKVFLECVQDMDHENMFWYRQDPGLGLRLIYFSYDVKMKEKGDIPEGYSVSREKKERFSLILESASTNQTSMYLCASHDSYNQPQHFGDGTRLSIL.

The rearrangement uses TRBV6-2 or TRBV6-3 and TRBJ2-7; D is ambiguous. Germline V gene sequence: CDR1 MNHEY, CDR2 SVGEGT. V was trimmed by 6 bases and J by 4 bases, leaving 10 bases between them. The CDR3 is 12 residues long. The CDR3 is CASSPAYYEQYF. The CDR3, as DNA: TGTGCCAGCAGCCCCGCCTATTACGAGCAGTACTTC.

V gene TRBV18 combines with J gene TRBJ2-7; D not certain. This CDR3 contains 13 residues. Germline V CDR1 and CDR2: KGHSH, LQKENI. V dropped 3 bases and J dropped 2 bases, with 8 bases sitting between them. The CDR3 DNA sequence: TGTGCCAGCTCACCTGAACAGACCTACGAGCAGTACTTC. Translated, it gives CASSPEQTYEQYF. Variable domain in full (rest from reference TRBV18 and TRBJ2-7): NAGVMQNPRHLVRRRGQEARLRCSPMKGHSHVYWYRQLPEEGLKFMVYLQKENIIDESGMPKERFSAEFPKEGPSILRIQQVVRGDSAAYFCASSPEQTYEQYFGPGTRLTVT.

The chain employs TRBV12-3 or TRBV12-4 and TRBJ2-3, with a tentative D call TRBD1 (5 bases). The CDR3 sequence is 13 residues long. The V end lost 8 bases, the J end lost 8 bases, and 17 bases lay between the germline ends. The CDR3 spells CASRQGIRVTQYF. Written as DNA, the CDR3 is TGTGCCAGCCGCCAGGGTATTAGGGTTACGCAGTATTTT.

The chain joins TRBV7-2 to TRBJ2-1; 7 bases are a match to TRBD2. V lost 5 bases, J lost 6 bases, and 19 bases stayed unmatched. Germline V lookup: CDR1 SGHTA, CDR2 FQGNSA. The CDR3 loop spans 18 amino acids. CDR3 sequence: CASSLTAGRAGMGNEQFF. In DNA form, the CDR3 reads TGTGCCAGCAGCCTCACAGCGGGGAGGGCAGGAATGGGCAATGAGCAGTTCTTC.

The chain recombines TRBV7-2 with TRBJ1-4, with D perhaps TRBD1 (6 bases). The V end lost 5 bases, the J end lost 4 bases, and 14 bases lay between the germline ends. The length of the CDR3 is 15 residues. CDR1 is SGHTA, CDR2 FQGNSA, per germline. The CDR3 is CASSPLDRINEKLFF. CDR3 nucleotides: TGTGCCAGCAGCCCCCTCGACAGGATTAATGAAAAACTGTTTTTT. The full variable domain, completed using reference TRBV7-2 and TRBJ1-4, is GAGVSQSPSNKVTEKGKDVELRCDPISGHTALYWYRQSLGQGLEFLIYFQGNSAPDKSGLPSDRFSAERTGGSVSTLTIQRTQQEDSAVYLCASSPLDRINEKLFFGSGTQLSVL.

In DNA, the CDR3 is TGTGCCAGCAGCTCACAGGTGCCGAACACTGAAGCTTTCTTT. Translation: CASSSQVPNTEAFF. V is TRBV7-9 and J is TRBJ1-1, with D maybe TRBD1 (5 bases). V was clipped by 4 bases and J by 1 base, with 10 bases between them. The germline V gene has CDR1 SEHNR and CDR2 FQNEAQ (reference sequence). This CDR3 is built from 14 residues.

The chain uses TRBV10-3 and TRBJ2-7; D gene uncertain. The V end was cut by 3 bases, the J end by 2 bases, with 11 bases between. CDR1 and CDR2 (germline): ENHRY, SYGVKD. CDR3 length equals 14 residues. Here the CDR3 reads CAISDPSTTYEQYF. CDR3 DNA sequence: TGTGCCATCAGTGACCCGTCTACTACCTACGAGCAGTACTTC.

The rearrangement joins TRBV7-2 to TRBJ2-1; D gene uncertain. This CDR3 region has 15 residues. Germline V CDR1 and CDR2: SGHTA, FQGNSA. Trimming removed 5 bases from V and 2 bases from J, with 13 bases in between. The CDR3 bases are TGTGCCAGCAGCCCCCGCATAGATCCCTACAATGAGCAGTTCTTC. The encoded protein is CASSPRIDPYNEQFF.

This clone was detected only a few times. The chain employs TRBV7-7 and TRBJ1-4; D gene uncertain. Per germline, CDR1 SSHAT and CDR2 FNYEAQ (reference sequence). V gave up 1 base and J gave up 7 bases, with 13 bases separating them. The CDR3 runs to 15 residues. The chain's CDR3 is CASSLGAQAGEKLFF. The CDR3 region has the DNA TGTGCCAGCAGCTTAGGGGCCCAGGCGGGTGAAAAACTGTTTTTT.

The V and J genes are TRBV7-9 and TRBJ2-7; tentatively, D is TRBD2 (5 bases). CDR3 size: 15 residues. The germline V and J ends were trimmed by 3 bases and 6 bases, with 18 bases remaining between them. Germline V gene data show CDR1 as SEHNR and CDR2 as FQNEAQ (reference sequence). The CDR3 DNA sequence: TGTGCCAGCAGCTTCGCTGGAGGCATACCTGGCGAGCAGTACTTC. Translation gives CASSFAGGIPGEQYF.

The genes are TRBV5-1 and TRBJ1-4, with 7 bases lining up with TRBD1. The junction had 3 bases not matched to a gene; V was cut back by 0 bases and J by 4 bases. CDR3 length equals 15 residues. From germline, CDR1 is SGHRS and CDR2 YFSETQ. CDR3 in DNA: TGCGCCAGCAGCTTGGCAGACAGGGATAATGAAAAACTGTTTTTT. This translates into CASSLADRDNEKLFF.

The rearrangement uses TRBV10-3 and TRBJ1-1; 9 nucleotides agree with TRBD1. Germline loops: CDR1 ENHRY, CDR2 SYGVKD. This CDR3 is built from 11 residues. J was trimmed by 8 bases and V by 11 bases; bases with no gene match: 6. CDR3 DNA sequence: TGTGCCTCGGTGGGGACAGGGGAAGCTTTCTTT. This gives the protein CASVGTGEAFF.

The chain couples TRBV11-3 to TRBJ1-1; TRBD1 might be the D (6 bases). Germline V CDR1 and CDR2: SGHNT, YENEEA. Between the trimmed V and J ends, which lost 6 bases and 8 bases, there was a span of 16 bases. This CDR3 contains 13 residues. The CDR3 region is CASSYSRGAEAFF. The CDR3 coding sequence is TGTGCCAGCAGTTACTCACGGGGGGCCGAAGCTTTCTTT.

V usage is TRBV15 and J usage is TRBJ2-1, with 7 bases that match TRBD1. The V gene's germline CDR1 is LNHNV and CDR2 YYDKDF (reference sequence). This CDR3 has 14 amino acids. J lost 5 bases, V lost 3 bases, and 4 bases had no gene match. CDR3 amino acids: CATSRETGNNEQFF. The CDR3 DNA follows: TGTGCCACCAGCAGGGAGACAGGGAACAATGAGCAGTTCTTC.

DNA for the CDR3: TGCGCCAGCAGCTCCAGAGGGACAGGGGCCCAAGAGACCCAGTACTTC. Translation: CASSSRGTGAQETQYF. The chain recombines TRBV5-1 with TRBJ2-5; TRBD1 agrees at 10 bases. Germline V CDR1 and CDR2: SGHRS, YFSETQ. This CDR3 is 16 amino acids long. The ends lost 3 bases at V and 1 base at J; junction bases unmatched: 6.

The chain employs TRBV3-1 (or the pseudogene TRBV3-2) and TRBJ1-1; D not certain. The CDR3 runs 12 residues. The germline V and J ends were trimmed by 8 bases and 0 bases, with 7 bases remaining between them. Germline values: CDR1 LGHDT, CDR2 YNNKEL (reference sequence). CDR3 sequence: CASGRLNTEAFF. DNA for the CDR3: TGTGCCAGCGGGCGATTGAACACTGAAGCTTTCTTT.

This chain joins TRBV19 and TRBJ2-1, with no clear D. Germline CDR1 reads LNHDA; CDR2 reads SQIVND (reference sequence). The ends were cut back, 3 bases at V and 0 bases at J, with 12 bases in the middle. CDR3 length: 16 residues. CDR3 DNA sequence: TGTGCCAGTAGTATCAATCGAGGAAGCTCCTACAATGAGCAGTTCTTC. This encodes CASSINRGSSYNEQFF. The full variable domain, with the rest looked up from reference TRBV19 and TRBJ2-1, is DGGITQSPKYLFRKEGQNVTLSCEQNLNHDAMYWYRQDPGQGLRLIYYSQIVNDFQKGDIAEGYSVSREKKESFPLTVTSAQKNPTAFYLCASSINRGSSYNEQFFGPGTRLTVL.

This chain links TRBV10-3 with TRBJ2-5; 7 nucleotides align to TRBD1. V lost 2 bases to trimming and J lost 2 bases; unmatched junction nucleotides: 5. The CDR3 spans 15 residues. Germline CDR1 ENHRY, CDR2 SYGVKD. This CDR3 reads CAISEGLGQQETQYF. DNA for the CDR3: TGTGCCATCAGTGAGGGTTTGGGACAGCAAGAGACCCAGTACTTC.